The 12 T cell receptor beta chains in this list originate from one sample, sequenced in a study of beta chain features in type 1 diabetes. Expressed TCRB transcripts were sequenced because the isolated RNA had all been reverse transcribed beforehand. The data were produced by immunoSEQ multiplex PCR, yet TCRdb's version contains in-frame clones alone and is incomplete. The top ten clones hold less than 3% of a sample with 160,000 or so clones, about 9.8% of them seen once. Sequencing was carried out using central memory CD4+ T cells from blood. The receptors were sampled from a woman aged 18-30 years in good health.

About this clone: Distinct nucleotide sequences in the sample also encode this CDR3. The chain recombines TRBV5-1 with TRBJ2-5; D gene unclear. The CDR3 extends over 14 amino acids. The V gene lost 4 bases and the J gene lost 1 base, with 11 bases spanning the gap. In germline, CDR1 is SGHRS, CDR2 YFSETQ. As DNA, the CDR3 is TGCGCCAGCAGCCTGGCCTCGTTCCAAGAGACCCAGTACTTC. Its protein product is CASSLASFQETQYF.

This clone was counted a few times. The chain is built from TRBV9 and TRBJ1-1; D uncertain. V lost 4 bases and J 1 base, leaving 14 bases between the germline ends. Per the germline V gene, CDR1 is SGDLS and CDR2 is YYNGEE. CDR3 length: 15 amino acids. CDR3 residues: CASSPQGSSNTEAFF. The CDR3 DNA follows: TGTGCCAGCAGCCCACAAGGGAGCTCGAACACTGAAGCTTTCTTT.

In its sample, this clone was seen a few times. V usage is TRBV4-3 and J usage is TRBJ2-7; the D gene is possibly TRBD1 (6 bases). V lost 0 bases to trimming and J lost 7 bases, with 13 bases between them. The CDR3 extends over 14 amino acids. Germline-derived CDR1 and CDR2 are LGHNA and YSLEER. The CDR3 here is CASSQDGWGREQYF. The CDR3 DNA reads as TGCGCCAGCAGCCAAGACGGCTGGGGGCGAGAGCAGTACTTC.

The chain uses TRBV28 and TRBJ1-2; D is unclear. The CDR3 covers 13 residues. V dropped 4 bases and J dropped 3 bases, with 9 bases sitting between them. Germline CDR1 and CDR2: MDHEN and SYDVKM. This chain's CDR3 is CASSSPRYYGYTF. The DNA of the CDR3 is TGTGCCAGCAGTTCCCCCCGGTACTATGGCTACACCTTC.

Written as DNA, the CDR3 is TGTGCCTGGAGTCGGGGGACCTTCTCGAACACTGAAGCTTTCTTT. The encoded protein is CAWSRGTFSNTEAFF. This sequence joins TRBV30 and TRBJ1-1; D might be TRBD1 (5 bases). The CDR3 is made up of 15 amino acids. V was cut by 2 bases and J by 1 base, with 14 bases left in between. Germline V gives CDR1 GTSNPN, CDR2 SVGIG (reference sequence). Drawing the rest from reference TRBV30 and TRBJ1-1, the complete variable domain is SQTIHQWPATLVQPVGSPLSLECTVEGTSNPNLYWYRQAAGRGLQLLFYSVGIGQISSEVPQNLSASRPQDRQFILSSKKLLLSDSGFYLCAWSRGTFSNTEAFFGQGTRLTVV.

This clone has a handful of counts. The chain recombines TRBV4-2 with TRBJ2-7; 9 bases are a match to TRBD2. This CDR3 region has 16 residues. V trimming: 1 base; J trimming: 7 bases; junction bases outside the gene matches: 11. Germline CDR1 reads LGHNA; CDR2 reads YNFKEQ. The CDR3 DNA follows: TGTGCCAGCAGCCAAGCGTCTGGCGGGGGGGCGCGGGAGCAGTACTTC. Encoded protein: CASSQASGGGAREQYF.

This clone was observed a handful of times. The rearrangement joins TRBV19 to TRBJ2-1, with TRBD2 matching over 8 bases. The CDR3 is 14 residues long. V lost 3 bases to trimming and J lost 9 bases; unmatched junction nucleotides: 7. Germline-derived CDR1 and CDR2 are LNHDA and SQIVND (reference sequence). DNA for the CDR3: TGTGCCAGTAGTATTTTCGGGGGGGGTGGTGAGCAGTTCTTC. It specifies CASSIFGGGGEQFF. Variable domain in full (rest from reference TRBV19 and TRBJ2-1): DGGITQSPKYLFRKEGQNVTLSCEQNLNHDAMYWYRQDPGQGLRLIYYSQIVNDFQKGDIAEGYSVSREKKESFPLTVTSAQKNPTAFYLCASSIFGGGGEQFFGPGTRLTVL.

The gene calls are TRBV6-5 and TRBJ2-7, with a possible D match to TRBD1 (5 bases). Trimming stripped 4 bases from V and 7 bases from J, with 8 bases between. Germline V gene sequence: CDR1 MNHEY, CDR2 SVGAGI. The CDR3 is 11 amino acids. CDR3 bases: TGTGCCAGCAGTTCCAGGGTTGAGCAGTACTTC. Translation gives CASSSRVEQYF.

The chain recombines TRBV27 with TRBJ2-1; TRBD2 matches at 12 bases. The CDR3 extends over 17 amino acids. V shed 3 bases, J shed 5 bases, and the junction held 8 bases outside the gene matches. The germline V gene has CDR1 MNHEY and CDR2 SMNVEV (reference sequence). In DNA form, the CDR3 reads TGTGCCAGCAGTTTGTCGACTAGCGGGAGTTTAGACAATGAGCAGTTCTTC. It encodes CASSLSTSGSLDNEQFF.

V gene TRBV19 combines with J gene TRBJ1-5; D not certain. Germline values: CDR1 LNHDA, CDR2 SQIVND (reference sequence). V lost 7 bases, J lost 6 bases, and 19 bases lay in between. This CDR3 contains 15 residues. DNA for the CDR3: TGTGCCAGTACCCACCTGGCCCACGGCGGTCAGCCCCAGCATTTT. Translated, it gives CASTHLAHGGQPQHF.

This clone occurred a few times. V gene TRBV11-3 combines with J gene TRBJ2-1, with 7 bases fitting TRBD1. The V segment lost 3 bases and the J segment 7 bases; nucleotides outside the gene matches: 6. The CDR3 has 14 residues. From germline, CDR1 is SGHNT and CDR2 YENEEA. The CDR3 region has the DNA TGTGCCAGCAGCTTGACATCACAGGGGAATGAGCAGTTCTTC. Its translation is CASSLTSQGNEQFF.

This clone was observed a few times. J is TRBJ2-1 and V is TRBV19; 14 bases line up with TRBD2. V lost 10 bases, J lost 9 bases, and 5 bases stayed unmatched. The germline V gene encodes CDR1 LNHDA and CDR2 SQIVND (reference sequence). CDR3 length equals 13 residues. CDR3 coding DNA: TGTGCCACTGGGACTAGCGGGAGAACTGAGCAGTTCTTC. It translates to CATGTSGRTEQFF.